This TCR beta chain comes out of a study of T cell changes during pregnancy in multiple sclerosis. Germline lookup yields CDR1 SGDLS and CDR2 YYNGEE. V shed 4 bases and J shed 3 bases, with 19 bases lying between them. The CDR3 is made up of 17 amino acids. TCRdb's table, derived via immunoSEQ multiplex PCR, lists solely in-frame clones and lacks some. Found here are 26,000 or so clones, about 90% of them singletons; the top ten hold roughly 8.3%. This chain links TRBV9 with TRBJ2-2, with a tentative D call TRBD1 (5 bases). The sequences come from CD8+ T cells from peripheral blood mononuclear cells, collected in the second trimester of pregnancy. This clonotype was obtained from a female donor with multiple sclerosis, enrolled in a pregnancy study. The chain's CDR3 is CASSLQGRLVDTGELFF. The CDR3 nucleotides are TGTGCCAGCAGCCTCCAGGGCCGCCTGGTGGACACCGGGGAGCTGTTTTTT.